This TCR beta chain was retrieved from a study of blood T cell repertoires in COVID-19. Per the original data handling: Nucleated cell counts were estimated from reference gene primer amplification. TCRdb's copy holds only in-frame clones and misses some; the assay was immunoSEQ multiplex PCR. The DNA gave D and trimming, while V, J and clone size come from that table. This table holds approximately 230,000 clones, roughly 80% found once. This clone is labeled medium-sized. The ends lost 7 bases at V and 4 bases at J; junction bases unmatched: 8. The V gene's germline CDR1 is SGHAT and CDR2 FQNNGV. CDR3 size: 14 residues.

This rearrangement joins TRBV11-2 to TRBJ2-3; 7 bases are a match to TRBD2. This clonotype was obtained from a man aged 80 or over with acute or convalescent COVID-19. Sequencing was performed on peripheral blood. This CDR3 is CASNLGLVPDTQYF. The CDR3 DNA follows: TGTGCCAGCAACCTAGGACTAGTCCCAGATACGCAGTATTTT. Supplemented by reference TRBV11-2 and TRBJ2-3, the full variable domain reads EAGVAQSPRYKIIEKRQSVAFWCNPISGHATLYWYQQILGQGPKLLIQFQNNGVVDDSQLPKDRFSAERLKGVDSTLKIQPAKLEDSAVYLCASNLGLVPDTQYFGPGTRLTVL.